This TCR beta chain was documented in a study of T cell repertoires in MIS-A myocarditis. Method: immunoSEQ multiplex PCR; TCRdb's copy keeps in-frame clones and lacks some. The data contain 10,000 to 12,000 clones, roughly four fifths of them singletons. The CDR3 has 13 residues. Germline-derived CDR1 and CDR2 are SGHKS and YYEKEE (reference sequence). Trimming shortened V by 3 bases and J by 4 bases, and 8 bases separated the two germline ends. The rearrangement links TRBV5-5 to TRBJ1-5; unclear D gene. The source is a man younger than 35 with fulminant myocarditis from multisystem inflammatory syndrome in adults (MIS-A) after COVID-19. The specimen was right ventricle heart tissue obtained at autopsy. The CDR3 protein is CASSWGVNQPQHF. The CDR3 DNA follows: TGTGCCAGCAGCTGGGGAGTGAATCAGCCCCAGCATTTT. Drawing the rest from reference TRBV5-5 and TRBJ1-5, the complete variable domain is DAGVTQSPTHLIKTRGQQVTLRCSPISGHKSVSWYQQVLGQGPQFIFQYYEKEERGRGNFPDRFSARQFPNYSSELNVNALLLGDSALYLCASSWGVNQPQHFGDGTRLSIL.